These 25 T cell receptor beta chains originate from one sample sequenced in a study of T-cell reconstitution after alpha-beta-depleted transplantation in children. Preparing the TCRbeta library involved the use of unique molecular identifiers. TCRdb re-derived calls from the PCR reads in MiXCR, one entry per CDR3 protein. The data contain approximately 170,000 distinct CDR3 sequences, around 10% of them singletons. The sample was PBMCs, taken before TCRalphabeta/CD19-depleted stem cell transplant. All receptors come from a boy aged 2-15 years with acute myeloid leukemia, due to receive a stem cell transplant.

This clonotype appeared many times. The CDR3 sequence is CASSSTGGSEDTQYF. CDR3 DNA sequence: TGTGCCAGCAGTTCCACGGGGGGGAGTGAAGATACGCAGTATTTT. The gene calls are TRBV6-5 and TRBJ2-3; TRBD2 aligns across 8 bases. Germline CDR1 is MNHEY and CDR2 is SVGAGI. The CDR3 totals 15 residues. V was pared by 4 bases and J by 5 bases, with 8 bases of the junction left unmatched.

CDR3 sequence reads: CATCQGRGSGGSITGELFF. The CDR3, as DNA: TGTGCCACCTGCCAAGGACGAGGTAGCGGGGGAAGTATTACCGGGGAGCTGTTTTTT. V gene TRBV3-1 combines with J gene TRBJ2-2, with 9 bases identical to TRBD2. The CDR3 contains 19 residues. V lost 10 bases to trimming and J lost 5 bases; unmatched junction nucleotides: 23. Germline CDR1 LGHDT, CDR2 YNNKEL (reference sequence).

This clonotype was seen many times. The rearrangement links TRBV11-2 to TRBJ2-1; 11 bases map to TRBD1. CDR1 and CDR2 from the germline V gene are SGHAT and FQNNGV. V shed 4 bases, J shed 7 bases, and the junction held 6 bases outside the gene matches. There are 15 residues in the CDR3. CDR3 sequence reads: CASSWRGTGGNEQFF. As DNA, the CDR3 is TGTGCCAGCAGCTGGCGAGGGACAGGGGGTAATGAGCAGTTCTTC.

In its sample, this clonotype was seen many times. The chain is built from TRBV4-1 and TRBJ2-2, with TRBD2 identical over 14 bases. Germline lookup yields CDR1 MGHRA and CDR2 YSYEKL. Losses at the gene ends were 0 bases for V and 0 bases for J; bases not matched to a gene: 3. The CDR3 contains 19 residues. The CDR3 spells CASSQDGLAGGSNTGELFF. In nucleotides, the CDR3 is TGCGCCAGCAGCCAAGACGGACTAGCGGGAGGTTCGAACACCGGGGAGCTGTTTTTT.

The chain has TRBV7-9 and TRBJ2-2; the match to TRBD1 covers 7 bases. V was pared by 1 base and J by 1 base, with 6 bases of the junction left unmatched. Germline V gene sequence: CDR1 SEHNR, CDR2 FQNEAQ (reference sequence). The CDR3 is 17 amino acids. DNA of the CDR3: TGTGCCAGCAGCTTAGGACCCCGGGACAGGAACACCGGGGAGCTGTTTTTT. Translation: CASSLGPRDRNTGELFF.

This clonotype came up many times. This rearrangement joins TRBV12-3 or TRBV12-4 to TRBJ2-2; TRBD1 or TRBD2 may be the D gene (7 bases each). V lost 6 bases, J lost 5 bases, and 13 bases lay in between. The CDR3 has 14 amino acids. The CDR3 DNA is TGTGCCAGCAGGTTTCAGGGGGGGACCGGGGAGCTGTTTTTT. It is translated as CASRFQGGTGELFF.

V and J are TRBV24-1 and TRBJ1-1; TRBD1 aligns across 8 bases. Germline-derived CDR1 and CDR2 are KGHDR and SFDVKD. The CDR3 covers 17 residues. Germline trimming cut 1 base from V and 0 bases from J; bases unmatched to any gene: 6. The CDR3 reads CATSDFTTGGMNTEAFF. The DNA of the CDR3 is TGTGCCACCAGTGATTTTACCACAGGGGGGATGAACACTGAAGCTTTCTTT.

This clonotype has just a few counts. The gene calls are TRBV27 and TRBJ2-1, with TRBD2 identical over 10 bases. Germline CDR1 and CDR2: MNHEY and SMNVEV (reference sequence). The V and J ends lost 4 bases and 9 bases, in that order; junction bases with no gene match: 12. The CDR3 totals 16 residues. In DNA, the CDR3 is TGTGCCAGCAGTTCCCAGCGGGAGGGTAGGTGGGGTGAGCAGTTCTTC. Amino acids: CASSSQREGRWGEQFF.

This clonotype was seen ten or more times. The gene calls are TRBV28 and TRBJ2-7; D is unclear. V gave up 3 bases and J gave up 3 bases, with 3 bases separating them. The CDR3 extends over 11 amino acids. The germline V gene encodes CDR1 MDHEN and CDR2 SYDVKM. CDR3: CASSFRYEQYF. CDR3 in DNA: TGTGCCAGCAGTTTTCGCTACGAGCAGTACTTC.

Note on this clonotype: A read error is possible here, since a much larger clone lies one base away. This CDR3 is missing its conserved last phenylalanine or tryptophan, likely due to a read error. This sequence joins TRBV4-1 and TRBJ1-1; D is possibly TRBD1 (5 bases). V lost 4 bases and J lost 8, with 14 bases in between. Germline lookup yields CDR1 MGHRA and CDR2 YSYEKL. This CDR3 region has 13 residues. In nucleotides, the CDR3 is TGCGCCAGCAGCCGATTGGGACCTGCGGAAGCTTTCTAT. Translated, it gives CASSRLGPAEAFY.

This clonotype was seen many times. The chain joins TRBV12-3 or TRBV12-4 to TRBJ1-2; no definite D call. V lost 3 bases, J lost 0 bases, and 8 bases lay in between. CDR3 length: 14 residues. The CDR3 DNA sequence: TGTGCCAGCAGTTTCCTAGGGCCTAACTATGGCTACACCTTC. This codes for CASSFLGPNYGYTF.

This clonotype came up many times. The J gene is TRBJ1-1, the V gene TRBV2; unclear D gene. V shed 8 bases and J shed 0 bases, with 7 bases lying between them. CDR1 and CDR2 (germline): SNHLY, FYNNEI. The length of the CDR3 is 12 residues. CDR3 sequence reads: CASEYLNTEAFF. Here the CDR3 DNA reads TGTGCCAGCGAATATCTGAACACTGAAGCTTTCTTT.

This clonotype has at least ten counts. The chain uses TRBV7-9 and TRBJ1-5; 7 bases are shared with TRBD1. V lost 1 base and J lost 5; bases outside the gene matches: 5. The CDR3 spans 15 residues. Per the germline V gene, CDR1 is SEHNR and CDR2 is FQNEAQ (reference sequence). The CDR3 DNA is TGTGCCAGCAGCTTAGGGCAGGGGGAGTATCAGCCCCAGCATTTT. Protein: CASSLGQGEYQPQHF.

A remark on this clonotype: At one end, the junction sequence differs from germline, possibly due to a read error. This chain joins TRBV19 and TRBJ2-2; D is unclear. CDR1 LNHDA and CDR2 SQIVND come from the germline V gene (reference sequence). The CDR3 contains 14 residues. The CDR3 reads CASSIALNAGELFF. CDR3 nucleotide sequence: TGTGCCAGTAGTATTGCCTTGAACGCCGGGGAGCTGTTTTTT.

This clonotype was seen many times. V gene TRBV20-1 combines with J gene TRBJ2-7; TRBD2 aligns across 12 bases. The CDR3 has 14 amino acids. Germline V lookup: CDR1 DFQATT, CDR2 SNEGSKA (reference sequence). Trimming removed 5 bases from V and 3 bases from J; junction bases left unmatched: 5. The CDR3 sequence: CSAARLAGVYEQYF. Here the CDR3 DNA reads TGCAGTGCTGCCCGACTAGCGGGAGTCTACGAGCAGTACTTC.

This clonotype was counted ten times or more. The rearrangement uses TRBV7-8 and TRBJ2-3, with 13 positions matching TRBD2. CDR1 is SGHVS and CDR2 is FQNEAQ in the germline V gene. J lost 2 bases, V lost 1 base, and 6 bases had no gene match. The CDR3 has 18 residues. The CDR3 coding sequence is TGTGCCAGCAGCTTAGGAGGACTAGCGGGGGAGGACACAGATACGCAGTATTTT. Its translation: CASSLGGLAGEDTDTQYF.

In its sample, this clonotype was seen many times. The rearrangement uses TRBV12-3 or TRBV12-4 and TRBJ2-1, with a tentative D call TRBD2 (7 bases). The CDR3 runs 15 residues. Trimming removed 0 bases at V and 4 bases at J, with 10 bases between. The CDR3 bases are TGTGCCAGCAGTTTAGCGGAGGGGGGGTACAATGAGCAGTTCTTC. It yields the protein CASSLAEGGYNEQFF.

This clonotype was picked up many times. V and J are TRBV20-1 and TRBJ2-7; 10 bases map to TRBD1. Unmatched junction bases numbered 8, after V lost 1 base and J lost 2 bases. From germline, CDR1 is DFQATT and CDR2 SNEGSKA (reference sequence). The CDR3 sequence is 16 residues long. CDR3 residues: CSARGIRDRGPYEQYF. The CDR3 DNA reads TGCAGTGCTAGAGGTATTCGGGACAGGGGCCCCTACGAGCAGTACTTC.

This clonotype was seen ten or more times. The chain links TRBV20-1 to TRBJ2-1, with D unresolved. Deletions cut 3 bases from V and 8 bases from J, with 14 bases between. The CDR3 extends over 13 amino acids. The germline CDR1 and CDR2 sequences are DFQATT and SNEGSKA (reference sequence). The CDR3 DNA reads as TGCAGTGCTAGCCTCCCTAGTTTCCATGAGCAGTTCTTC. Translating gives CSASLPSFHEQFF.

Comments on this clonotype: With a much larger clone just one base away, this may be a read error. V gene TRBV3-1 combines with J gene TRBJ2-7; 9 nucleotides agree with TRBD2. This CDR3 is 15 amino acids long. V gave up 4 bases and J gave up 6 bases; unmatched junction bases: 10. Germline values: CDR1 LGHDT, CDR2 YNNKEL (reference sequence). The CDR3 nucleotides read TGTGCCAGCAGCCCCGCTGGTAGCGGGAGCTGCGAGCAGTACTTC. As protein: CASSPAGSGSCEQYF.

As concerns this clonotype: A much larger clonotype is one base distant, so this may be a read error. The CDR3 loop reads CASSLSSGIYEQHF. The CDR3 DNA sequence: TGTGCCAGCAGCTTATCGTCGGGAATATACGAGCAGCACTTC. The chain recombines TRBV7-2 with TRBJ2-7, with a weak D call TRBD2 (5 bases). The CDR3 is 14 residues long. The germline V gene has CDR1 SGHTA and CDR2 FQGNSA.

The chain employs TRBV28 and TRBJ1-1; D gene ambiguous. Looked up from germline, CDR1 is MDHEN and CDR2 is SYDVKM. This CDR3 comprises 14 residues. V lost 3 bases and J lost 1, with 9 bases in between. CDR3 residues: CASSFHRGNTEAFF. In DNA form, the CDR3 reads TGTGCCAGCAGTTTCCACCGGGGGAACACTGAAGCTTTCTTT. Looking up the rest from reference TRBV28 and TRBJ1-1 gives the full variable domain: DVKVTQSSRYLVKRTGEKVFLECVQDMDHENMFWYRQDPGLGLRLIYFSYDVKMKEKGDIPEGYSVSREKKERFSLILESASTNQTSMYLCASSFHRGNTEAFFGQGTRLTVV.

This clonotype was counted many times. The J gene is TRBJ2-1, the V gene TRBV29-1; D ambiguous. Trimming took off 5 bases at V and 11 bases at J, with 10 bases between the two ends. The CDR3 totals 10 residues. Looked up from germline, CDR1 is SQVTM and CDR2 is ANQGSEA. CDR3 residues: CSVLGLQQFF. CDR3 sequence (DNA): TGCAGCGTTCTGGGTTTGCAGCAGTTCTTC.

This clonotype was seen at least ten times. The chain recombines TRBV5-1 with TRBJ1-6, with TRBD1 as a possible D gene (5 bases). The CDR3 extends over 15 amino acids. The germline V gene has CDR1 SGHRS and CDR2 YFSETQ. Deletions cut 4 bases from V and 10 bases from J, with 18 bases between. CDR3 in amino acids: CASSLSSSGASPLHF. The CDR3 bases are TGCGCCAGCAGCCTGTCATCCTCTGGGGCCTCACCCCTCCACTTT.

This clonotype appeared many times. The rearrangement joins TRBV6-5 to TRBJ1-2, with TRBD1 matching over 10 bases. With V trimmed by 2 bases and J by 5 bases, 11 bases remained unmatched. CDR1 MNHEY and CDR2 SVGAGI come from the germline V gene. The CDR3 length is 17 residues. The CDR3 reads CASSYPPETGGAYGYTF. The CDR3 DNA reads TGTGCCAGCAGTTACCCCCCCGAGACAGGGGGCGCTTATGGCTACACCTTC.